There are many counts of the clone carrying this TCR beta chain. The target antigen is unknown. This CDR3 contains 16 residues. CDR1 and CDR2 from the germline V gene are LNHDA and SQIVND (reference sequence). Trimming left V 9 bases short and J 5 bases short, with 23 bases between. MiXCR, run by TCRdb on the reads, gives a single entry per CDR3 protein. The sample holds approximately 490,000 distinct CDR3 sequences, roughly 10% seen once. The data were obtained in a study of T cell repertoires in cytomegalovirus infection. As for the study in general: From public TCR beta signatures came an indication of both CMV infection and matching HLA type. Findings of the study overall: Identification of carriers of CMV plus the relevant HLA was performed using cumulative public TCR beta family frequency. It was HLA-C-restricted CMV-specific TCR beta clonotypes that dominated the response ex vivo.

The TCR comes from a human donor in good health (CMV status not recorded). Some clones in this sample may be carry-over from other donors' samples. V is TRBV19 and J is TRBJ2-1; D call uncertain. Sequencing was performed on PBMCs. The CDR3 sequence is CASSTPPGSMDNEQFF. CDR3 DNA: TGTGCCAGCTCTACCCCCCCGGGTTCCATGGACAATGAGCAGTTCTTC.